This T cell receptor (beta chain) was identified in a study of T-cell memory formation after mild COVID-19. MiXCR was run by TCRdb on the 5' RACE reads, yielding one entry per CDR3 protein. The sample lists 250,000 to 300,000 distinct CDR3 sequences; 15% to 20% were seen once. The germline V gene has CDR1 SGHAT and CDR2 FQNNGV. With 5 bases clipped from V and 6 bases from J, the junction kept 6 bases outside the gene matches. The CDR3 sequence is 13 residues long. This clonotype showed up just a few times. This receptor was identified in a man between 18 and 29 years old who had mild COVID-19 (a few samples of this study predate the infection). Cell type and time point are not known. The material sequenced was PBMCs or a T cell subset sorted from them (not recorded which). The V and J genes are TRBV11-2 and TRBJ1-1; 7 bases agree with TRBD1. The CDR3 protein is CASSPDRVAEAFF. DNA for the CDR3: TGTGCCAGCAGCCCTGACAGGGTTGCTGAAGCTTTCTTT.